The rows below give T cell receptor beta chains drawn from one sample of a study of cytomegalovirus exposure and HLA in healthy donors. The table came from immunoSEQ multiplex PCR; TCRdb's copy has only in-frame clones and leaves some out. Here the sample spans roughly 100,000 clones, 81% being singletons. The material sequenced was PBMCs. These receptors were taken from a man aged 35 to 55 in good health and CMV-seropositive. The CDR3 runs from the conserved cysteine through the conserved F or W. D genes are given only for firm matches. The size entry is marked missing in some rows and otherwise reads once, few, many or a size class.

v_call	clone_size	j_call	d_call	cdr3_nt	cdr3_aa
TRBV2	.	TRBJ2-7	TRBD2	TGTGCCAGCAGCGGACTAGCGGGAGGGCTTGCCTACGAGCAGTACTTC	CASSGLAGGLAYEQYF
TRBV7-9	.	TRBJ1-1	.	TGTGCCAGCAGCTTAACGGTCAGGCAGAACACTGAAGCTTTCTTT	CASSLTVRQNTEAFF
TRBV19	.	TRBJ1-1	.	TGTGCCAGTAGTATCTTGGGGGCGGGGAACACTGAAGCTTTCTTT	CASSILGAGNTEAFF
TRBV7-9	.	TRBJ2-4	TRBD2	TGTGCCAGCAGCTTAATGGGGGAGGGTCTAGCCAAAAACATTCAGTACTTC	CASSLMGEGLAKNIQYF
TRBV27	.	TRBJ2-1	TRBD1	TGTGCCAGCAGCTCGACAGGGCGTTCCTACAATGAGCAGTTCTTC	CASSSTGRSYNEQFF
TRBV27	.	TRBJ2-7	.	TGTGCCAGCAGTTTACAGGCTTTGAACGAGCAGTACTTC	CASSLQALNEQYF
TRBV30	once	TRBJ2-5	TRBD2	TGTGCCTGGCTTACTAGCGGAGAAGAGACCCAGTACTTC	CAWLTSGEETQYF
TRBV6-6	.	TRBJ2-3	.	TGTGCCAGCAGTTTTGACACGCCTAGCACAGATACGCAGTATTTT	CASSFDTPSTDTQYF
TRBV5-5	.	TRBJ2-7	.	TGTGCCAGCAGCCCCTGGACAGCCACCTACGAGCAGTACTTC	CASSPWTATYEQYF
TRBV27	.	TRBJ2-7	.	TGTGCCAGCAGCCTCAGGGTAGGGCACGAGCAGTACTTC	CASSLRVGHEQYF
TRBV6-4	few	TRBJ1-2	TRBD1	TGTGCCAGCAGTCTCGGGACAGGGGCGGCTGGCTACACCTTC	CASSLGTGAAGYTF
TRBV19	.	TRBJ2-1	TRBD2	TGTGCCAGTAGTATAGTTACTAGCGGGAATGAGCAGTTCTTC	CASSIVTSGNEQFF
TRBV7-9	.	TRBJ2-1	TRBD1	TGTGCCAGCAGCTACAACAGGGGGCTGGCCTACAATGAGCAGTTCTTC	CASSYNRGLAYNEQFF
TRBV7-2	.	TRBJ2-3	.	TGTGCCAGCAGCTTAGGCGCTAGCTTTACGCAGTATTTT	CASSLGASFTQYF
TRBV6-1	once	TRBJ2-3	.	TGTGCCAGCAGGAGGTCGGCAGGGGTGGGAGATACGCAGTATTTT	CASRRSAGVGDTQYF
TRBV9	.	TRBJ2-1	TRBD2	TGTGCCAGCAGCCCCTGGACTAGCGGGGGGACTCACAATGAGCAGTTCTTC	CASSPWTSGGTHNEQFF
TRBV6-5	.	TRBJ1-5	TRBD1	TGTGCCAGCAGTTGGGACAGGGGTAGTCAGCCCCAGCATTTT	CASSWDRGSQPQHF
TRBV12-5	.	TRBJ2-7	.	TGTGCTAGTGGTCTAATCCACGAGCAGTACTTC	CASGLIHEQYF
TRBV7-3	.	TRBJ1-6	.	TGTGCCAGCAGCCAACTCGCAGGGGAGCATTCACCCCTCCACTTT	CASSQLAGEHSPLHF
TRBV5-6	.	TRBJ2-1	.	TGTGCCAGCAGCTTGATAGGTGTGGGGAGTGAGCAGTTCTTC	CASSLIGVGSEQFF
TRBV27	.	TRBJ1-4	TRBD1	TGTGCCAGCAGTTTAGCGCCCAGGGGGGATGAAAAACTGTTTTTT	CASSLAPRGDEKLFF
TRBV15	.	TRBJ1-5	.	TGTGCCACCAGCAGAGATAAACAGGAAAATCAGCCCCAGCATTTT	CATSRDKQENQPQHF
TRBV5-6	.	TRBJ2-3	TRBD2	TGTGCCAGCAGCTGGGGGGGGTCCACAGATACGCAGTATTTT	CASSWGGSTDTQYF
TRBV2	.	TRBJ1-1	.	TGTGCCAGCAGTCTTCGGGGAACTGAAGCTTTCTTT	CASSLRGTEAFF
TRBV19	.	TRBJ1-1	.	TGTGCCAGTAGTAAAGACCGGTTGAGGACTGAAGCTTTCTTT	CASSKDRLRTEAFF
TRBV9	.	TRBJ1-4	.	TGTGCCAGCAGCGCCGGGGGGGGAGGGGCAACTAATGAAAAACTGTTTTTT	CASSAGGGGATNEKLFF
TRBV5-1	.	TRBJ2-7	TRBD2	TGCGCCAGCAGCTTGGTGCTAGCGGGAGAAAGCGAGCAGTACTTC	CASSLVLAGESEQYF
TRBV19	.	TRBJ2-3	.	TGTGCCAGTAGTGCAAACTTTGCGGAAGATACGCAGTATTTT	CASSANFAEDTQYF
TRBV13	.	TRBJ2-7	.	TGTGCCAGCAGCCTTGAGCCCGACGAGCAGTACTTC	CASSLEPDEQYF
TRBV18	.	TRBJ1-2	.	TGTGCCAGCTCAGCTCCCGGGAGGGGACTTCGCTATGGCTACACCTTC	CASSAPGRGLRYGYTF
TRBV5-1	.	TRBJ2-3	TRBD1	TGCGCCAGCAGCCCGGGACAGGGGGCGGATATGCAGTATTTT	CASSPGQGADMQYF
TRBV18	.	TRBJ2-1	TRBD1	TGTGCCAGCTCACCAGAACGGCTCCGAGGGGGCGAGCAGTTCTTC	CASSPERLRGGEQFF
TRBV6-4	.	TRBJ1-1	.	TGTGCCAGCAGTGAAAGGGGCTGGAACACTGAAGCTTTCTTT	CASSERGWNTEAFF
TRBV14	.	TRBJ2-7	TRBD2	TGTGCCAGCAGCCAAGCGGGAGGGCCGAGAGAGCAGTACTTC	CASSQAGGPREQYF
TRBV11-2	once	TRBJ2-7	TRBD2	TGTGCCAGCAGCTTAAGCGGGAAAGTCTACGAGCAGTACTTC	CASSLSGKVYEQYF
TRBV7-8	.	TRBJ2-2	.	TGTGCCAGCAGCGGGCACGACACCGGGGAGCTGTTTTTT	CASSGHDTGELFF
TRBV27	.	TRBJ2-7	TRBD1	TGTGCCAGTAGCCCGGGACAGGAAAGCTCCTACGAGCAGTACTTC	CASSPGQESSYEQYF
TRBV15	.	TRBJ2-5	TRBD2	TGTGCCACCAGCAGGAATCTAGCGGACCAAGAGACCCAGTACTTC	CATSRNLADQETQYF
TRBV9	.	TRBJ2-5	TRBD2	TGTGCCAGCAGCGCTAGCGGGGGGGCCGTAGAGACCCAGTACTTC	CASSASGGAVETQYF
TRBV30	once	TRBJ2-1	TRBD2	TGTGCCTGGAGTGTAGGTGGGAGGGGAGGAGATGAGCAGTTCTTC	CAWSVGGRGGDEQFF
TRBV5-6	.	TRBJ2-1	TRBD1	TGTGCCAGCAGCGATTCCGGGACAGGGAACAATGAGCAGTTCTTC	CASSDSGTGNNEQFF